The clone carrying this T cell receptor (beta chain) was counted once. Original analysis: From reference gene primer amplification, estimates of nucleated cell counts were derived. Data came from immunoSEQ multiplex PCR; TCRdb stores just in-frame clones and leaves some out. D and trimming come from the DNA, and the V and J calls and clone size come from that table. The sample carries 190,000 or so clones, approximately 86% recorded once. The sample belongs to a study of blood T cell repertoires in COVID-19. Study-level information: The United States, Italy and Spain supplied acute and convalescent COVID-19 samples.

In germline, CDR1 is MGHRA, CDR2 YSYEKL. The V and J ends lost 0 bases and 7 bases, in that order; junction bases with no gene match: 10. The CDR3 is made up of 17 amino acids. Sequenced input: peripheral blood. The chain carries TRBV4-1 and TRBJ2-1, with 9 bases that match TRBD1. The origin of this receptor is a man aged 60 to 75 with COVID-19, enrolled during active disease. The CDR3 spells CASSQDMGTGLINEQFF. In DNA form, the CDR3 reads TGCGCCAGCAGCCAAGATATGGGGACAGGGCTTATTAATGAGCAGTTCTTC.